This entry is about one TCR beta chain. As yet, its antigen is unknown. TCRdb keeps only in-frame clones here, not all; method: immunoSEQ multiplex PCR. The sample shows roughly 150,000 clones, about 90% of them seen only once. The data are from a study of T cell responses to AZD1222 COVID-19 vaccine. Study information: Doses given second, at about 4 or about 12 weeks, were pooled.

General study findings and limits: The study found vaccine-associated CD4 TCRs spanning spike, dominant at 160-218 and 743-854.

Sample: peripheral blood, taken on day 0 of AZD1222 vaccination. This TCR was recovered from an adult in good health.

This CDR3 is CASSFFGGALEQYF. CDR3 bases: TGTGCCAGCAGTTTTTTTGGAGGGGCCCTCGAGCAGTACTTC. V usage is TRBV28 and J usage is TRBJ2-7; perhaps TRBD2 as D (6 bases). This CDR3 contains 14 residues. Germline V lookup: CDR1 MDHEN, CDR2 SYDVKM. Trimming removed 3 bases from V and 6 bases from J, with 15 bases in between.